This T cell receptor beta chain appears in the sequencing data of a study of blood T cell repertoires in COVID-19 (dated by TCRdb to the early 2020s). Concerning the study at large: Samples covering the acute and convalescent phases of COVID-19 were provided by collaborators in the United States, Italy and Spain. The material from the prospective study consisted of cDNA or gDNA derived from T cells, B-cell-depleted T cells, or PBMCs. The dataset comprised deeply sampled blood TCRbeta repertoires from subjects exposed to, actively infected with, or recovered from COVID-19. A freely available public database, intended as a resource for researchers studying the immune response to SARS-CoV-2, is where the repertoires were released. Samples were obtained from the ongoing ImmuneRACE study (first 160 participants) and from 950 to 1,500 subjects provided by 6 global collaborators. A de-identified subject ID, COVID-19 status, age in years and sex were almost always included in the sample metadata. Where HLA class I and class II types were available, the types were taken from metadata supplied by the sample provider, not from assay-based typing.

Enrolling through a virtual design, the prospective study's participants ranged in age from about 18 to 89 years and lived across around 25 United States geographic areas. Cohort assignment in the prospective study relied on participant-reported clinical history from a screening survey and a study questionnaire. Each participant in the prospective study had whole blood, serum and a nasopharyngeal or oropharyngeal swab collected by mobile phlebotomists. Prospective study participants could optionally give additional blood draws and questionnaires over a roughly two-month period. Prospective study blood samples were shipped either frozen or at room temperature before DNA extraction. Concerning this clone itself: This receptor's antigen is unknown. The input lacks base qualities; no much larger clone sits a single base away.

The immunoSEQ Assay, a bias-controlled multiplex PCR, was used to amplify TCRbeta CDR3 regions from genomic DNA. As for the original processing: Nucleated cell counts per sample were estimated from amplification of reference gene primers within the assay. Sequence reads were collapsed and filtered to measure the absolute abundance of every unique TCRbeta CDR3 rearrangement. For each sample, productive Simpson clonality was calculated as the square root of Simpson's diversity index across productive rearrangements. The table was pulled from immuneACCESS by TCRdb, which kept in-frame rearrangements only. Such tables lose some clones; where checked, under half of the loss comes from unresolved V genes, and the rest has no known cause. From that table come the V and J calls and clone size; the DNA was used to work out D and trimming. In all, the sample holds roughly 420,000 clones, and over 75% of those were seen once. 0.97% of the sample lies in the top ten.

General findings and caveats noted by the study authors: Clinical and demographic metadata were provided uncurated, with the amount varying by source and participant.

The TCR comes from a woman aged 25 to 39 with acute COVID-19. The sample taken for sequencing was PBMCs or T cells enriched from blood (not recorded which).

The sequenced DNA is TGCAGCGTCGTACAAGGGGGAAGCTCCTACGAGCAGTACTTC. Its protein is CSVVQGGSSYEQYF. The chain links TRBV29-1 with TRBJ2-7; TRBD1 could be the D gene, as 6 bases match. Taken from cysteine to phenylalanine, the CDR3 has 14 residues. The kept DNA is CDR3 alone, 42 bases in frame from the first base. V lost 6 bases and J lost 0 bases; the stretch between them is 15 bases long. In the germline V gene, CDR1 corresponds to SQVTM and CDR2 to ANQGSEA.